These T cell receptor beta chains were read from a single sample in a study of identical twins. TCRdb reanalysed the 5' RACE reads using MiXCR and keeps one entry per CDR3 protein. The sample shows roughly 290,000 distinct CDR3 sequences, roughly 8.6% of them seen only once. This sample also belongs to another study, concerning yellow fever vaccine responses in identical twins.

Sequencing was carried out using memory (CD45RO+) T cells sorted from blood. All receptors derive from a woman between 18 and 29 years old in good health. CDR3s include the opening cysteine and the closing phenylalanine or tryptophan. D genes are given only for firm matches.

j_gene: TRBJ2-1; v_gene: TRBV11-2; d_gene: -; CDR3aa: CASSLEHREGGNEQFF
j_gene: TRBJ2-1; v_gene: TRBV28; d_gene: -; CDR3aa: CALGPPGSYNEQFF
j_gene: TRBJ1-5; v_gene: TRBV11-2; d_gene: -; CDR3aa: CASSLSVNQPQHF
j_gene: TRBJ2-5; v_gene: TRBV12-3/TRBV12-4; d_gene: -; CDR3aa: CASSFGGAGGGEETQYF
j_gene: TRBJ2-5; v_gene: TRBV2; d_gene: TRBD2; CDR3aa: CASRDTAGAGETQYF
j_gene: TRBJ1-2; v_gene: TRBV6-5; d_gene: -; CDR3aa: CASSYSGSNYGYTF
j_gene: TRBJ2-1; v_gene: TRBV11-1; d_gene: TRBD2; CDR3aa: CASSSSAGLAGGHNEQFF
j_gene: TRBJ2-1; v_gene: TRBV6-6; d_gene: -; CDR3aa: CASSYFGNEQFF
j_gene: TRBJ2-7; v_gene: TRBV11-2; d_gene: -; CDR3aa: CASSLAPGLQYEQYF
j_gene: TRBJ2-3; v_gene: TRBV7-2; d_gene: -; CDR3aa: CASSGDLGLERDTQYF
j_gene: TRBJ2-3; v_gene: TRBV4-2; d_gene: TRBD1; CDR3aa: CASSQDPGQGTDTQYF
j_gene: TRBJ1-4; v_gene: TRBV27; d_gene: -; CDR3aa: CASSLGLAAGREKLFF
j_gene: TRBJ1-4; v_gene: TRBV6-1; d_gene: TRBD1; CDR3aa: CATSRGGLAGEKLFF
j_gene: TRBJ2-3; v_gene: TRBV7-3; d_gene: -; CDR3aa: CASSLRGVSPMGTDTQYF
j_gene: TRBJ2-5; v_gene: TRBV10-3; d_gene: TRBD2; CDR3aa: CAISEWRGEETQYF
j_gene: TRBJ2-6; v_gene: TRBV20-1; d_gene: -; CDR3aa: CSARAGGWANVLTF
j_gene: TRBJ1-6; v_gene: TRBV12-3/TRBV12-4; d_gene: TRBD1; CDR3aa: CASSAGQGNSNSPLHF
j_gene: TRBJ2-2; v_gene: TRBV28; d_gene: -; CDR3aa: CASSFPLSTGELFF
j_gene: TRBJ1-1; v_gene: TRBV20-1; d_gene: -; CDR3aa: CSARFPGANTEAFF
j_gene: TRBJ1-5; v_gene: TRBV7-9; d_gene: -; CDR3aa: CASSLWGGQPQHF
j_gene: TRBJ1-1; v_gene: TRBV10-3; d_gene: -; CDR3aa: CAISEGGINTEAFF
j_gene: TRBJ1-6; v_gene: TRBV5-6; d_gene: TRBD1; CDR3aa: CASSHLDDRGNSPLHF
j_gene: TRBJ2-2; v_gene: TRBV20-1; d_gene: TRBD2; CDR3aa: CSARGLAGGHSGELFF
j_gene: TRBJ2-3; v_gene: TRBV10-2; d_gene: -; CDR3aa: CASSETRTDTQYF
j_gene: TRBJ2-3; v_gene: TRBV4-2; d_gene: -; CDR3aa: CASSPERGPNTDTQYF
j_gene: TRBJ1-6; v_gene: TRBV11-2; d_gene: -; CDR3aa: CASSAQVTNSPLHF
j_gene: TRBJ1-1; v_gene: TRBV18; d_gene: TRBD1; CDR3aa: CASSPQGVGTEAFF
j_gene: TRBJ2-7; v_gene: TRBV7-9; d_gene: TRBD2; CDR3aa: CASSLMRTSGNNEQYF
j_gene: TRBJ1-4; v_gene: TRBV12-3/TRBV12-4; d_gene: -; CDR3aa: CASSLVGSEGPNEKLFF
j_gene: TRBJ1-2; v_gene: TRBV7-9; d_gene: -; CDR3aa: CASSLELLIQGYTF
j_gene: TRBJ2-3; v_gene: TRBV6-1; d_gene: TRBD1; CDR3aa: CASERQGTDTQYF
j_gene: TRBJ1-2; v_gene: TRBV6-6; d_gene: TRBD1; CDR3aa: CASSLGQGYYTF
j_gene: TRBJ1-4; v_gene: TRBV20-1; d_gene: -; CDR3aa: CSARGDLRNEKLFF
j_gene: TRBJ2-3; v_gene: TRBV20-1; d_gene: -; CDR3aa: CSASVADTQYF
j_gene: TRBJ1-6; v_gene: TRBV6-1; d_gene: -; CDR3aa: CASSQNADRYNSPLHF
j_gene: TRBJ2-7; v_gene: TRBV10-3; d_gene: TRBD2; CDR3aa: CAISPRGDYEQYF
j_gene: TRBJ1-5; v_gene: TRBV6-6; d_gene: -; CDR3aa: CASSGRGAQPQHF
j_gene: TRBJ2-2; v_gene: TRBV6-6; d_gene: TRBD1; CDR3aa: CASSYSGLRTGKNTGELFF
j_gene: TRBJ2-6; v_gene: TRBV28; d_gene: TRBD1; CDR3aa: CASSSPGGTGANVLTF